A single sample gave rise to the 3 T cell receptor beta chains below, sequenced in a study of blood T cell repertoires in COVID-19. The protocol was immunoSEQ multiplex PCR, while the TCRdb copy is restricted to in-frame clones and leaves out a portion. Counted here are about 210,000 clones, about 87% occurring once; the ten biggest clones make up under 2%. Sample: peripheral blood. The receptors come from an older man with acute or convalescent COVID-19.

This clone is termed medium-sized. The chain links TRBV6-6 to TRBJ2-4, with 14 bases identical to TRBD2. The CDR3 is 14 amino acids. The germline CDR1 and CDR2 sequences are MNHNY and SVGAGI (reference sequence). V trimming: 7 bases; J trimming: 8 bases; junction bases outside the gene matches: 4. CDR3 sequence: CASIGTSGSDIQYF. The CDR3 bases are TGTGCCAGCATCGGGACTAGCGGGAGCGACATTCAGTACTTC.

Here the CDR3 DNA reads TGTGCCAGCAGCCAGGAGTGGAGCGGAGAGACCCAGTACTTC. Its translation: CASSQEWSGETQYF. The chain carries TRBV5-8 and TRBJ2-5, with a weak D call TRBD2 (5 bases). The CDR3 has 14 residues. Trimming shortened V by 4 bases and J by 4 bases, and 14 bases separated the two germline ends. CDR1 and CDR2 from the germline V gene are SGHTS and YDEGEE.

This clone was seen many times. The CDR3 bases are TGTGCCAGCAGCTTAAATCCCGATCAGCCCCAGCATTTT. Its translation: CASSLNPDQPQHF. The rearrangement uses TRBV5-4 and TRBJ1-5, with unresolved D. The germline V gene has CDR1 SGHNT and CDR2 YYREEE (reference sequence). The CDR3 length is 13 residues. Trimming pared 2 bases from V and 5 bases from J, leaving 8 bases between. The full variable domain, rest sourced from reference TRBV5-4 and TRBJ1-5, is ETGVTQSPTHLIKTRGQQVTLRCSSQSGHNTVSWYQQALGQGPQFIFQYYREEENGRGNFPPRFSGLQFPNYSSELNVNALELDDSALYLCASSLNPDQPQHFGDGTRLSIL.